This T cell receptor (beta chain) was sequenced during a study of control samples from healthy donors and cancer patients. Per the germline V gene, CDR1 is MGHRA and CDR2 is YSYEKL. J was trimmed by 6 bases and V by 0 bases; bases with no gene match: 2. CDR3 size: 14 residues. Clones were sequenced by immunoSEQ multiplex PCR, and TCRdb holds only the in-frame ones, with some missing. The table shows about 100,000 clones, with 90% to 95% occurring only once. The rearrangement joins TRBV4-1 to TRBJ2-3; TRBD2 aligns across 8 bases. This clonotype originated in a woman aged 18-29 years in good health. The specimen was blood. CDR3 bases: TGCGCCAGCAGCCAAGATCAGCGGGAGGATACGCAGTATTTT. Translating gives CASSQDQREDTQYF.